The entry below gives a single TCR beta chain sequence along with its context. The antigen is not known. This sample stems from a study of OX40 agonist ivuxolimab in advanced cancers. As for the study in general: Patients got intravenous ivuxolimab at 0.01 to 10 mg/kg every 2 weeks. Dose-escalation patients' cancers were hepatocellular carcinoma, melanoma, renal cell or head and neck cancer. Study-wide results and limits: It was not determined which antigens were specifically recognized by the peripheral T cells that had undergone clonal expansion. It was also the case that some nonresponders had low normalized T-cell clonal expansion.

The germline V and J ends were trimmed by 4 bases and 5 bases, with 3 bases remaining between them. The CDR3 length is 11 residues. Germline CDR1 SGHDN, CDR2 FVKESK. Clones were read by immunoSEQ multiplex PCR, and TCRdb kept only the in-frame ones, dropping some. The table records 41,000 or so clones, over 80% of them present only once. This receptor was taken from an adult with an advanced solid tumor such as melanoma, head and neck, liver or kidney cancer. The V and J genes are TRBV14 and TRBJ2-1, with D unresolved. The sample was CD4+ or CD8+ T cells sorted from blood, taken in a trial of the OX40 agonist ivuxolimab. DNA of the CDR3: TGTGCCAGCAGCCTTCACAATGAGCAGTTCTTC. Translation: CASSLHNEQFF.